The rows below give T cell receptor beta chains drawn from one sample of a study of cytomegalovirus exposure and HLA in healthy donors. Method: immunoSEQ multiplex PCR; TCRdb's copy keeps in-frame clones and lacks some. The table records under 200,000 clones, 68% of them present only once. The sequenced sample was PBMCs. The receptors originated from a man aged 50 to 59 in good health and CMV-seronegative. Each CDR3 is given with its conserved first and last residue. The order of the fields is clone size, V gene, D gene, J gene, CDR3 protein, CDR3 DNA. The D gene is left open where the match is weak. Clone size is not always given. Where it is, it says once, few, many or a class for expanded clones.

clone_size: NA
v_call: TRBV7-9
d_call: NA
j_call: TRBJ1-3
cdr3_aa: CASSFRTVSGNTIYF
cdr3_nt: TGTGCCAGCAGCTTCCGGACAGTCTCTGGAAACACCATATATTTT

clone_size: NA
v_call: TRBV7-2
d_call: NA
j_call: TRBJ2-6
cdr3_aa: CASSSRQISGANVLTF
cdr3_nt: TGTGCCAGCAGCTCCCGACAGATCTCTGGGGCCAACGTCCTGACTTTC

clone_size: NA
v_call: TRBV5-1
d_call: NA
j_call: TRBJ1-1
cdr3_aa: CASSLETGVAFF
cdr3_nt: TGCGCCAGCAGCTTGGAAACGGGAGTAGCTTTCTTT

clone_size: NA
v_call: TRBV5-8
d_call: NA
j_call: TRBJ2-1
cdr3_aa: CASSLGRVPYNEQFF
cdr3_nt: TGTGCCAGCAGCTTGGGCAGGGTACCCTACAATGAGCAGTTCTTC

clone_size: NA
v_call: TRBV9
d_call: TRBD1
j_call: TRBJ1-2
cdr3_aa: CASSVGGTGGNGYTF
cdr3_nt: TGTGCCAGCAGCGTAGGAGGGACAGGGGGCAATGGCTACACCTTC

clone_size: NA
v_call: TRBV2
d_call: NA
j_call: TRBJ2-5
cdr3_aa: CASRGTTGQETQYF
cdr3_nt: TGTGCCAGCAGAGGAACCACAGGGCAAGAGACCCAGTACTTC

clone_size: NA
v_call: TRBV6-5
d_call: NA
j_call: TRBJ1-2
cdr3_aa: CASSYSGVSNYGYTF
cdr3_nt: TGTGCCAGCAGTTACTCCGGGGTTTCTAACTATGGCTACACCTTC

clone_size: few
v_call: TRBV6-1
d_call: TRBD1
j_call: TRBJ2-4
cdr3_aa: CASSEPGQGTRNIQYF
cdr3_nt: TGTGCCAGCAGTGAACCGGGACAGGGAACTAGAAACATTCAGTACTTC

clone_size: NA
v_call: TRBV2
d_call: TRBD2
j_call: TRBJ2-3
cdr3_aa: CASSLGASGVNTQYF
cdr3_nt: TGTGCCAGCAGCCTGGGGGCTAGCGGGGTGAATACGCAGTATTTT

clone_size: NA
v_call: TRBV11-3
d_call: TRBD2
j_call: TRBJ2-5
cdr3_aa: CASSVGGTEETQYF
cdr3_nt: TGTGCCAGCAGCGTCGGGGGGACCGAAGAGACCCAGTACTTC

clone_size: NA
v_call: TRBV7-2
d_call: NA
j_call: TRBJ1-1
cdr3_aa: CASSLDSGFNTEAFF
cdr3_nt: TGTGCCAGCAGCTTAGACAGCGGATTTAACACTGAAGCTTTCTTT

clone_size: NA
v_call: TRBV11-2
d_call: NA
j_call: TRBJ2-7
cdr3_aa: CASSLVPGAKTYEQYF
cdr3_nt: TGTGCCAGCAGCTTAGTTCCAGGGGCGAAGACCTACGAGCAGTACTTC

clone_size: NA
v_call: TRBV5-4
d_call: NA
j_call: TRBJ1-4
cdr3_aa: CASSLGGGKEKLFF
cdr3_nt: TGTGCCAGCAGCTTGGGAGGGGGAAAAGAGAAACTGTTTTTT

clone_size: NA
v_call: TRBV7-9
d_call: NA
j_call: TRBJ1-3
cdr3_aa: CASSLSLAGSGNTIYF
cdr3_nt: TGTGCCAGCAGCTTAAGCCTGGCAGGGTCGGGAAACACCATATATTTT

clone_size: NA
v_call: TRBV6-6
d_call: NA
j_call: TRBJ1-4
cdr3_aa: CASSPGASYPNEKLFF
cdr3_nt: TGTGCCAGCAGTCCAGGGGCGTCGTATCCTAATGAAAAACTGTTTTTT

clone_size: NA
v_call: TRBV10-3
d_call: TRBD2
j_call: TRBJ2-1
cdr3_aa: CAIRDSLAESYNEQFF
cdr3_nt: TGTGCCATCCGGGACTCCCTAGCGGAGTCCTACAATGAGCAGTTCTTC

clone_size: NA
v_call: TRBV11-3
d_call: TRBD2
j_call: TRBJ2-3
cdr3_aa: CASSPGTSLKTQYF
cdr3_nt: TGTGCCAGCAGCCCCGGGACTAGCTTAAAAACGCAGTATTTT

clone_size: NA
v_call: TRBV19
d_call: NA
j_call: TRBJ2-5
cdr3_aa: CASSPPRGAQETQYF
cdr3_nt: TGTGCCAGTAGTCCCCCACGGGGGGCCCAAGAGACCCAGTACTTC

clone_size: once
v_call: TRBV4-3
d_call: TRBD1
j_call: TRBJ2-7
cdr3_aa: CASSLRQGSYEQYF
cdr3_nt: TGCGCCAGCAGCCTAAGACAGGGTTCCTACGAGCAGTACTTC

clone_size: NA
v_call: TRBV5-1
d_call: NA
j_call: TRBJ2-2
cdr3_aa: CASSPEGGTVNTGELFF
cdr3_nt: TGCGCCAGCAGCCCCGAGGGCGGGACAGTGAACACCGGGGAGCTGTTTTTT

clone_size: NA
v_call: TRBV19
d_call: TRBD1
j_call: TRBJ2-5
cdr3_aa: CASSLGQGAGETQYF
cdr3_nt: TGTGCCAGTAGTCTTGGACAGGGGGCCGGGGAGACCCAGTACTTC

clone_size: few
v_call: TRBV28
d_call: NA
j_call: TRBJ2-2
cdr3_aa: CATLRGPGELFF
cdr3_nt: TGTGCCACCCTGCGGGGGCCCGGGGAGCTGTTTTTT

clone_size: NA
v_call: TRBV5-4
d_call: TRBD1
j_call: TRBJ2-2
cdr3_aa: CASSPRQGDTGELFF
cdr3_nt: TGTGCCAGCAGCCCTAGACAGGGGGACACCGGGGAGCTGTTTTTT

clone_size: NA
v_call: TRBV5-1
d_call: TRBD1
j_call: TRBJ2-3
cdr3_aa: CASSLAGGPDTQYF
cdr3_nt: TGCGCCAGCAGCTTGGCAGGGGGTCCAGATACGCAGTATTTT

clone_size: NA
v_call: TRBV4-2
d_call: TRBD1
j_call: TRBJ1-2
cdr3_aa: CASSSGGYYGYTF
cdr3_nt: TGTGCCAGCAGCTCAGGGGGCTACTATGGCTACACCTTC

clone_size: NA
v_call: TRBV9
d_call: TRBD1
j_call: TRBJ1-4
cdr3_aa: CASSKTGTDLEKLFF
cdr3_nt: TGTGCCAGCAGCAAGACCGGGACAGACCTTGAAAAACTGTTTTTT

clone_size: NA
v_call: TRBV28
d_call: NA
j_call: TRBJ2-7
cdr3_aa: CASSFAGPSSYEQYF
cdr3_nt: TGTGCCAGCAGTTTCGCCGGTCCGAGCTCCTACGAGCAGTACTTC

clone_size: NA
v_call: TRBV6-1
d_call: TRBD1
j_call: TRBJ1-2
cdr3_aa: CASKGQEANYGYTF
cdr3_nt: TGTGCCAGCAAGGGACAGGAGGCTAACTATGGCTACACCTTC

clone_size: NA
v_call: TRBV6-5
d_call: NA
j_call: TRBJ1-1
cdr3_aa: CASSSNRRNTEAFF
cdr3_nt: TGTGCCAGCAGTTCCAACAGGCGAAACACTGAAGCTTTCTTT

clone_size: NA
v_call: TRBV10-3
d_call: TRBD1
j_call: TRBJ1-1
cdr3_aa: CATRRQGQGNTEAFF
cdr3_nt: TGTGCCACACGCCGTCAAGGACAGGGGAACACTGAAGCTTTCTTT

clone_size: NA
v_call: TRBV7-2
d_call: NA
j_call: TRBJ2-7
cdr3_aa: CASSFGGGLSYEQYF
cdr3_nt: TGTGCCAGCAGCTTTGGCGGGGGCCTCTCCTACGAGCAGTACTTC

clone_size: NA
v_call: TRBV7-2
d_call: NA
j_call: TRBJ2-7
cdr3_aa: CASSFVDRVPYEQYF
cdr3_nt: TGTGCCAGCAGCTTTGTGGACAGAGTCCCCTACGAGCAGTACTTC

clone_size: few
v_call: TRBV2
d_call: TRBD1
j_call: TRBJ1-6
cdr3_aa: CASSVPLKGARGSPLHF
cdr3_nt: TGTGCCAGCAGTGTTCCTTTAAAGGGGGCGCGAGGATCACCCCTCCACTTT

clone_size: NA
v_call: TRBV6-5
d_call: NA
j_call: TRBJ2-7
cdr3_aa: CASSYRQSYEQYF
cdr3_nt: TGTGCCAGCAGTTATCGACAGTCCTACGAGCAGTACTTC

clone_size: once
v_call: TRBV18
d_call: NA
j_call: TRBJ1-2
cdr3_aa: CASSTDREFNYGYTF
cdr3_nt: TGTGCCAGCTCAACTGACAGAGAGTTTAACTATGGCTACACCTTC

clone_size: NA
v_call: TRBV7-6
d_call: NA
j_call: TRBJ1-1
cdr3_aa: CASSSVTGEAFF
cdr3_nt: TGTGCCAGCAGCTCCGTGACAGGTGAAGCTTTCTTT

clone_size: NA
v_call: TRBV21-1
d_call: NA
j_call: TRBJ2-5
cdr3_aa: CARGQGGTQYF
cdr3_nt: TGTGCCAGGGGGCAGGGGGGGACCCAGTACTTC

clone_size: NA
v_call: TRBV27
d_call: NA
j_call: TRBJ1-1
cdr3_aa: CASSSRGTEAFF
cdr3_nt: TGTGCCAGCAGTTCCAGGGGAACTGAAGCTTTCTTT

clone_size: NA
v_call: TRBV10-1
d_call: NA
j_call: TRBJ2-1
cdr3_aa: CASNAGNNEQFF
cdr3_nt: TGCGCCAGCAATGCCGGGAACAATGAGCAGTTCTTC

clone_size: NA
v_call: TRBV19
d_call: TRBD1
j_call: TRBJ1-5
cdr3_aa: CASSITGGPGNQPQHF
cdr3_nt: TGTGCCAGTAGTATAACAGGGGGTCCCGGCAATCAGCCCCAGCATTTT

clone_size: NA
v_call: TRBV5-1
d_call: TRBD2
j_call: TRBJ2-7
cdr3_aa: CASSLAGGDYEQYF
cdr3_nt: TGCGCCAGCAGCTTGGCGGGGGGGGACTACGAGCAGTACTTC

clone_size: once
v_call: TRBV28
d_call: TRBD1
j_call: TRBJ2-7
cdr3_aa: CASRSTGDEQYF
cdr3_nt: TGTGCCAGCCGATCAACAGGGGACGAGCAGTACTTC

clone_size: few
v_call: TRBV19
d_call: TRBD1
j_call: TRBJ2-7
cdr3_aa: CASSTDRWDRGTEQYF
cdr3_nt: TGTGCCAGTAGTACCGACCGCTGGGACAGGGGGACCGAGCAGTACTTC

clone_size: NA
v_call: TRBV15
d_call: TRBD1
j_call: TRBJ1-5
cdr3_aa: CATSRGTGGRSNQPQHF
cdr3_nt: TGTGCCACCAGCAGAGGGACAGGGGGAAGGAGCAATCAGCCCCAGCATTTT

clone_size: NA
v_call: TRBV6-1
d_call: NA
j_call: TRBJ2-2
cdr3_aa: CASTNLQGITGELFF
cdr3_nt: TGTGCCAGCACTAATCTACAGGGCATCACCGGGGAGCTGTTTTTT

clone_size: few
v_call: TRBV5-1
d_call: TRBD1
j_call: TRBJ2-3
cdr3_aa: CASSSWTGGSDTQYF
cdr3_nt: TGCGCCAGCAGCTCCTGGACAGGGGGTTCAGATACGCAGTATTTT